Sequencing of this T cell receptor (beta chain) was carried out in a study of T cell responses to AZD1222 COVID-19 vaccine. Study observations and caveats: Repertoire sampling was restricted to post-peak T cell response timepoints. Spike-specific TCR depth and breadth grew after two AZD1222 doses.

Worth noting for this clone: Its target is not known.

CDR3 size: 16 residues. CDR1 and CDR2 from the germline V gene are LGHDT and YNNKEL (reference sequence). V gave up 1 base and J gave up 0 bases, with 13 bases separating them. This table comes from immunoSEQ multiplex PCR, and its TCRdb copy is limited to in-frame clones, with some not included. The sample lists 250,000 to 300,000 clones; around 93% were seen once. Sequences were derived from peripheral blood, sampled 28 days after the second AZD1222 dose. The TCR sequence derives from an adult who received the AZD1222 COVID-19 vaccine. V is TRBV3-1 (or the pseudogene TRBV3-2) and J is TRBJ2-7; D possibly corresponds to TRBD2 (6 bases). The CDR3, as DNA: TGTGCCAGCAGCCAAGCTGGAGGGCCTTCCTCCTACGAGCAGTACTTC. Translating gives CASSQAGGPSSYEQYF.